The clone carrying this T cell receptor (beta chain) was detected ten times or more. Germline V gives CDR1 SNHLY, CDR2 FYNNEI. The CDR3 is 15 amino acids. With 5 bases clipped from V and 5 bases from J, the junction kept 9 bases outside the gene matches. This specimen belongs to a study of breast tumors, draining lymph nodes, adjacent tissues. TCRdb reprocessed the multiplex PCR reads via MiXCR and lists one record per CDR3 protein. This sample carries under 250,000 distinct CDR3 sequences, 32% of them seen once, and the ten largest clones take 1.1% to 1.5%. Breast cancer patients provided tissue from their axillary draining lymph nodes.

The receptor was isolated from a female donor with breast cancer. Some clones in this sample may be carry-over from other donors' samples. The sequenced sample was axillary lymph node tissue. The chain has TRBV2 and TRBJ2-7; 10 positions agree with TRBD2. The CDR3 sequence: CASSLSSGSRNEQYF. In nucleotides, the CDR3 is TGTGCCAGCAGTCTATCTAGCGGGAGCAGGAACGAGCAGTACTTC. Together with reference TRBV2 and TRBJ2-7, the CDR3 gives the full variable domain: EPEVTQTPSHQVTQMGQEVILRCVPISNHLYFYWYRQILGQKVEFLVSFYNNEISEKSEIFDDQFSVERPDGSNFTLKIRSTKLEDSAMYFCASSLSSGSRNEQYFGPGTRLTVT.